A single sample is the source of the 4 T cell receptor beta chains below, sequenced in a study of shared clonotypes between healthy human individuals. Using immunoSEQ multiplex PCR, the repertoire was profiled, and TCRdb retains in-frame clones only, with some absent. The data show roughly 1 million clones, around 74% seen once. Source material: memory CD4+ T cells sorted from blood. Indicated subset: CD45RA-negative fraction. These receptors all stem from a man aged 18 to 30 in good health.

This rearrangement joins TRBV7-9 to TRBJ2-3, with D maybe TRBD2 (6 bases). V was cut by 4 bases and J by 1 base, with 12 bases left in between. The CDR3 is 15 residues long. In germline, CDR1 is SEHNR, CDR2 FQNEAQ (reference sequence). This chain's CDR3 is CASSSRLEGTDTQYF. DNA for the CDR3: TGTGCCAGCAGCTCGAGACTAGAGGGCACAGATACGCAGTATTTT.

The chain combines TRBV9 with TRBJ1-1, with 10 bases lining up with TRBD1. V was clipped by 2 bases and J by 4 bases; unmatched bases: 5. The CDR3 has 15 amino acids. Germline V gene data show CDR1 as SGDLS and CDR2 as YYNGEE. The CDR3 region is CASSVSGQGTTEAFF. CDR3 sequence (DNA): TGTGCCAGCAGCGTGTCGGGACAGGGGACCACTGAAGCTTTCTTT.

The chain uses TRBV10-1 and TRBJ2-3; TRBD2 matches 9 bases. Looked up from germline, CDR1 is WNHNN and CDR2 is SYGVQD (reference sequence). V gave up 3 bases and J gave up 2 bases; unmatched junction bases: 6. This CDR3 is built from 16 residues. The CDR3 sequence: CASSESASGATDTQYF. CDR3 DNA sequence: TGCGCCAGCAGTGAAAGTGCTAGCGGGGCCACAGATACGCAGTATTTT.

J is TRBJ1-1 and V is TRBV19; D is unclear. Germline CDR1 LNHDA, CDR2 SQIVND (reference sequence). CDR3 size: 17 residues. Trimming stripped 2 bases from V and 1 base from J, with 17 bases between. The CDR3 protein is CASSIHPIAPENTEAFF. Here the CDR3 DNA reads TGTGCCAGTAGTATACACCCCATCGCCCCGGAGAACACTGAAGCTTTCTTT.